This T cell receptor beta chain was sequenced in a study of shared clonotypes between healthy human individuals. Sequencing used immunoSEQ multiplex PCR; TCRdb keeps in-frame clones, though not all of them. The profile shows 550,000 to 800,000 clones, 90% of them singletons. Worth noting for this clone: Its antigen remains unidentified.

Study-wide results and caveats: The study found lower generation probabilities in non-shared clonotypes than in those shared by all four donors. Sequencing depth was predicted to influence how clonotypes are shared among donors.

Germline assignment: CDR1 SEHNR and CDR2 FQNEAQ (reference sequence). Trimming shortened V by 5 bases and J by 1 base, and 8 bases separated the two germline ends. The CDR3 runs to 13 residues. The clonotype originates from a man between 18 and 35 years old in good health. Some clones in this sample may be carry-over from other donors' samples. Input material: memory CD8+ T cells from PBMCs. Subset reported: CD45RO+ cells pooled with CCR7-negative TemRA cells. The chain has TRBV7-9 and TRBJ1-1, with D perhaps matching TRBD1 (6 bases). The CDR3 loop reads CASSAGQNTEAFF. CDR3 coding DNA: TGTGCCAGCAGCGCGGGACAGAACACTGAAGCTTTCTTT.